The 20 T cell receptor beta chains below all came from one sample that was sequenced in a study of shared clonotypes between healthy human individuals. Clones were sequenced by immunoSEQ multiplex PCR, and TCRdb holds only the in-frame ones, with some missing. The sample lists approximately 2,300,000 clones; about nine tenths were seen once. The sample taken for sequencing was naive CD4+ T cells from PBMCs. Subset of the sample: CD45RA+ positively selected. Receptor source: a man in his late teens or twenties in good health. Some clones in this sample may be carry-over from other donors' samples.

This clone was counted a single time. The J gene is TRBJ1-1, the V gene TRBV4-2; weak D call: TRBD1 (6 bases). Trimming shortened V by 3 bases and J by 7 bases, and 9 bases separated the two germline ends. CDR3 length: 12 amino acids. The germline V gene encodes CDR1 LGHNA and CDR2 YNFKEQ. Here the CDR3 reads CASSQVDSEAFF. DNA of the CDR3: TGTGCCAGCAGCCAGGTGGACAGTGAAGCTTTCTTT.

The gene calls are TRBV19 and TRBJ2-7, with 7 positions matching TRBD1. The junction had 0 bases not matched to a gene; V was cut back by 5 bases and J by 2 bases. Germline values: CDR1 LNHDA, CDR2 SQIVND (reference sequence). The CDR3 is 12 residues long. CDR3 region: CASSGQAYEQYF. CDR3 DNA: TGTGCCAGTAGTGGACAGGCCTACGAGCAGTACTTC.

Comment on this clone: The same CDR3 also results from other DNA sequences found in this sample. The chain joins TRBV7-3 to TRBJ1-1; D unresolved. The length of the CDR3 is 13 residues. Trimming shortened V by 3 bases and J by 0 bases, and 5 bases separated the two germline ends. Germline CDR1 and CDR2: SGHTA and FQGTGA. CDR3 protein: CASSLWMNTEAFF. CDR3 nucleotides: TGTGCCAGCAGCTTGTGGATGAACACTGAAGCTTTCTTT.

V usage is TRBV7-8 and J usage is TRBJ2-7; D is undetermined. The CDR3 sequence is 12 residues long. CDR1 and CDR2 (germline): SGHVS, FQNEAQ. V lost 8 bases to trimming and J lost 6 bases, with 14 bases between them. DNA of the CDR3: TGTGCCAGCGGTGTTCAATCCGTCGAGCAGTACTTC. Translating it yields CASGVQSVEQYF.

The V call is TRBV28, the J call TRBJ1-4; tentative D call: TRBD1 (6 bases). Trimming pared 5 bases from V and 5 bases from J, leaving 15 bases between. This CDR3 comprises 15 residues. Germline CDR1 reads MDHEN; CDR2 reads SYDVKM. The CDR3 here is CASSPQGGLNEKLFF. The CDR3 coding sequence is TGTGCCAGCAGTCCACAGGGAGGGCTGAATGAAAAACTGTTTTTT.

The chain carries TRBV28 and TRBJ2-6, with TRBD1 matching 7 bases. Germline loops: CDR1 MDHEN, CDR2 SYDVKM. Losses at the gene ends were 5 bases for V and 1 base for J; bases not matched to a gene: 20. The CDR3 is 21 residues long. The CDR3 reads CASSPYLTDRWFRSGANVLTF. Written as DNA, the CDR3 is TGTGCCAGCAGTCCTTACCTAACGGACAGGTGGTTTCGATCTGGGGCCAACGTCCTGACTTTC.

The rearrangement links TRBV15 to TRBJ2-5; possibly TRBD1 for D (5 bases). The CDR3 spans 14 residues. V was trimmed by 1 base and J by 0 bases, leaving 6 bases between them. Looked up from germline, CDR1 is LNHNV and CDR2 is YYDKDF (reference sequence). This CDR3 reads CATSRAGYQETQYF. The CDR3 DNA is TGTGCCACCAGCAGAGCAGGGTACCAAGAGACCCAGTACTTC.

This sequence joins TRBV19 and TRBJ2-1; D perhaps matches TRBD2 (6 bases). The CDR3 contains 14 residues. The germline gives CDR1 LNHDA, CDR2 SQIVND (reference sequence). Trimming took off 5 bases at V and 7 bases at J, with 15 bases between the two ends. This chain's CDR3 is CASSRRDFWNEQFF. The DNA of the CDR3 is TGTGCCAGTAGTCGGAGGGACTTCTGGAATGAGCAGTTCTTC.

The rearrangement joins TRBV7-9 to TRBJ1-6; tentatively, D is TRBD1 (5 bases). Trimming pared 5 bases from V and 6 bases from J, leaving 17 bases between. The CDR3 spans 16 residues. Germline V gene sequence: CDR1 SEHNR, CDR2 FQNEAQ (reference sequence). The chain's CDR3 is CASSPLGGTVNSPLHF. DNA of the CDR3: TGTGCCAGCAGCCCCTTGGGTGGGACGGTTAATTCACCCCTCCACTTT.

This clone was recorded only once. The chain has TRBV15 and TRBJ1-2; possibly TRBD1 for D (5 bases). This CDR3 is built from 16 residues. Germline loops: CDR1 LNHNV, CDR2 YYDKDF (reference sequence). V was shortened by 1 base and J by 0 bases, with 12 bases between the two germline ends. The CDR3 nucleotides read TGTGCCACCAGCAGAGGAGGAGACAGAGCTAACTATGGCTACACCTTC. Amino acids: CATSRGGDRANYGYTF.

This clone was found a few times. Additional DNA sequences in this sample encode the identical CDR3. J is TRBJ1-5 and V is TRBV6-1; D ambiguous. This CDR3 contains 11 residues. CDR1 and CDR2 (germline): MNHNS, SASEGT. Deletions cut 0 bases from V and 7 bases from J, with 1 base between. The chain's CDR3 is CASSEAQPQHF. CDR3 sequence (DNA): TGTGCCAGCAGTGAAGCACAGCCCCAGCATTTT.

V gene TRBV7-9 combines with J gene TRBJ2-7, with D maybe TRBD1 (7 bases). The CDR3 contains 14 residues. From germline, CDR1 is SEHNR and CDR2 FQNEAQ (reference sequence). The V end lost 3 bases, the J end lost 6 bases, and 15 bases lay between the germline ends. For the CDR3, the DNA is TGTGCCAGCAGCTTCTGGGGCAGGGGGGTCGAGCAGTACTTC. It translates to CASSFWGRGVEQYF.

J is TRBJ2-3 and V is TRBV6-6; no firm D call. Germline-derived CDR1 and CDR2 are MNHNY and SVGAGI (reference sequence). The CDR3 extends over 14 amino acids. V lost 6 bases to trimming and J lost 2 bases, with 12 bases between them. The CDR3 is CASRTRRNTDTQYF. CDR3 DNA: TGTGCCAGCAGAACAAGGAGAAACACAGATACGCAGTATTTT.

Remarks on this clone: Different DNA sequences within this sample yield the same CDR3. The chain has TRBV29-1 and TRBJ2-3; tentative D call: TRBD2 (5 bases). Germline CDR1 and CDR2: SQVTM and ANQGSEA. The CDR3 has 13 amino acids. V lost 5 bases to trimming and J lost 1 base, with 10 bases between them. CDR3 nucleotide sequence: TGCAGCGTTAGTGGGAGAGGCACAGATACGCAGTATTTT. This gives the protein CSVSGRGTDTQYF.

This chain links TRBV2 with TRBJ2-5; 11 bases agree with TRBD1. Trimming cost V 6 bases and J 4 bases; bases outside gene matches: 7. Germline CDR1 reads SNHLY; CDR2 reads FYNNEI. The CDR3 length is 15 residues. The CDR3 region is CASRRDRGGGETQYF. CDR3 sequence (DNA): TGTGCCAGCAGAAGGGACAGGGGGGGTGGAGAGACCCAGTACTTC.

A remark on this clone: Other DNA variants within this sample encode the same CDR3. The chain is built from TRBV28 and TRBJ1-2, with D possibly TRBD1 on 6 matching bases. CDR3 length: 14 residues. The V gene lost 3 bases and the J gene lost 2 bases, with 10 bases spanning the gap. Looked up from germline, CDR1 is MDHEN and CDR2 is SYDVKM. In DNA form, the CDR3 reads TGTGCCAGCAGTTTCGAAGGGGGGAACTATGGCTACACCTTC. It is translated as CASSFEGGNYGYTF.

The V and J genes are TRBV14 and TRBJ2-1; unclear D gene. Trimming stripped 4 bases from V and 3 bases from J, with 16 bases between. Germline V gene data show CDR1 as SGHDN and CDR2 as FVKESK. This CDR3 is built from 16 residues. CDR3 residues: CASSRQTPTRYNEQFF. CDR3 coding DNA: TGTGCCAGCAGCCGTCAGACTCCCACCCGCTACAATGAGCAGTTCTTC.

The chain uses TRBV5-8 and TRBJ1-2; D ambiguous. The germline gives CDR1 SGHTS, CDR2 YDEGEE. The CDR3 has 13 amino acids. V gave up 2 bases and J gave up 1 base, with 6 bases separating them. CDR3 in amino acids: CASSFRDNYGYTF. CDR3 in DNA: TGTGCCAGCAGCTTTCGGGATAACTATGGCTACACCTTC.

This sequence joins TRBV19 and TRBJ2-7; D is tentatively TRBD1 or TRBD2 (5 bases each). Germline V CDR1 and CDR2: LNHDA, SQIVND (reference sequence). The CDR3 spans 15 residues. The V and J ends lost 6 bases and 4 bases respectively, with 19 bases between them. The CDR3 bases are TGTGCCAGTAGCCCACGAGGGGTGGGGGATTACGAGCAGTACTTC. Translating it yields CASSPRGVGDYEQYF.

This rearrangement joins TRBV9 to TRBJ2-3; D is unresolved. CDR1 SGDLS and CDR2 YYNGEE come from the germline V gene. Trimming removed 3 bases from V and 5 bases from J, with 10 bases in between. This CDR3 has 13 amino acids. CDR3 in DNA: TGTGCCAGCAGCGGCTTGACTGGAGATACGCAGTATTTT. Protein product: CASSGLTGDTQYF.